These 24 T cell receptor beta chains came from one sample sequenced in a study of cytomegalovirus exposure and HLA in healthy donors. PCR involved 60 Vbeta and 13 Jbeta primers. The repertoire was sequenced with immunoSEQ multiplex PCR; TCRdb's copy has only in-frame clones and lacks some. The table has 65,000 or so clones, roughly 80% seen once; the top ten hold about 3.6%. Sequencing input: PBMCs. These receptors came from a woman aged 40 to 55 in good health and CMV-seropositive.

Only one count was recorded for this clone. The J gene is TRBJ2-3, the V gene TRBV6-5; 14 nucleotides agree with TRBD2. CDR1 and CDR2 (germline): MNHEY, SVGAGI. The CDR3 has 15 residues. The junction had 3 bases not matched to a gene; V was cut back by 6 bases and J by 4 bases. The CDR3 region is CASRGLAGASDTQYF. The CDR3 DNA follows: TGTGCCAGCAGGGGACTAGCGGGGGCCTCAGATACGCAGTATTTT.

The rearrangement uses TRBV25-1 and TRBJ1-1; D uncertain. Between the trimmed V and J ends, which lost 4 bases and 7 bases, there was a span of 13 bases. From germline, CDR1 is MGHDK and CDR2 SYGVNS. This CDR3 contains 13 residues. The CDR3 DNA is TGTGCCAGCAGTGTGGCGGCAGAGGATGAAGCTTTCTTT. It translates to CASSVAAEDEAFF.

V gene TRBV2 combines with J gene TRBJ2-7; 12 bases are shared with TRBD1. The germline CDR1 and CDR2 sequences are SNHLY and FYNNEI. Trimming took 8 bases from V and 4 from J; bases not matched to a gene: 6. CDR3 length: 14 residues. The DNA for the CDR3 is TGTGCCAGCCAGGGGGACAGGGGGCTTTACGAGCAGTACTTC. Protein: CASQGDRGLYEQYF. Supplemented by reference TRBV2 and TRBJ2-7, the full variable domain reads EPEVTQTPSHQVTQMGQEVILRCVPISNHLYFYWYRQILGQKVEFLVSFYNNEISEKSEIFDDQFSVERPDGSNFTLKIRSTKLEDSAMYFCASQGDRGLYEQYFGPGTRLTVT.

CDR3 sequence reads: CASSVGQNYEQYF. In nucleotides, the CDR3 is TGTGCCAGCAGCGTGGGACAGAACTACGAGCAGTACTTC. The J gene is TRBJ2-7, the V gene TRBV9, with 7 bases fitting TRBD1. Trimming at V came to 2 bases and at J to 3 bases, leaving 2 bases not matched to a gene. This CDR3 is 13 amino acids long. CDR1 SGDLS and CDR2 YYNGEE come from the germline V gene.

The J gene is TRBJ1-5, the V gene TRBV28, with D possibly being TRBD1 (5 bases). The V end was cut by 5 bases, the J end by 3 bases, with 14 bases between. The CDR3 is made up of 15 amino acids. The V gene's germline CDR1 is MDHEN and CDR2 SYDVKM. The CDR3: CASSKPGLNNQPQHF. CDR3 nucleotide sequence: TGTGCCAGCAGTAAACCGGGACTGAACAATCAGCCCCAGCATTTT.

This chain connects TRBV2 to TRBJ1-6, with D perhaps matching TRBD1 (6 bases). V dropped 8 bases and J dropped 0 bases, with 11 bases sitting between them. This CDR3 is 15 amino acids long. CDR1 is SNHLY, CDR2 FYNNEI, per germline. The CDR3 loop reads CASGTFSSYNSPLHF. The CDR3 nucleotides are TGTGCCAGCGGGACATTCAGCTCCTATAATTCACCCCTCCACTTT.

The rearrangement links TRBV5-1 to TRBJ1-4; 8 bases align to TRBD1. The trim removed 2 bases at V and 3 bases at J, leaving 12 bases unmatched. Germline V gene lookup returns CDR1 SGHRS and CDR2 YFSETQ. The CDR3 loop spans 18 amino acids. CDR3 loop: CASSFTRTGIDPNEKLFF. CDR3 bases: TGCGCCAGCAGCTTTACAAGGACAGGGATTGATCCTAATGAAAAACTGTTTTTT.

The rearrangement joins TRBV29-1 to TRBJ2-2; no clear D. CDR3 length: 12 residues. Germline V gene sequence: CDR1 SQVTM, CDR2 ANQGSEA. Trimming cost V 3 bases and J 7 bases, with 9 bases left between them. The CDR3 sequence is CSVDLGFGELFF. In nucleotides, the CDR3 is TGCAGCGTTGACCTCGGGTTCGGGGAGCTGTTTTTT.

The chain is built from TRBV5-6 and TRBJ2-3; 9 nucleotides align to TRBD1. The CDR3 covers 14 residues. The germline CDR1 and CDR2 sequences are SGHDT and YYEEEE. Losses at the gene ends were 3 bases for V and 9 bases for J; bases not matched to a gene: 8. In nucleotides, the CDR3 is TGTGCCAGCAGCTCACTCCCGGGACAGGGAACGCAGTATTTT. This encodes CASSSLPGQGTQYF.

This clone turned up a few times. The chain recombines TRBV4-3 with TRBJ1-3; TRBD1 matches at 7 bases. CDR1 and CDR2 from the germline V gene are LGHNA and YSLEER. This CDR3 spans 18 amino acids. V lost 4 bases, J lost 0 bases, and 12 bases stayed unmatched. The CDR3 protein is CASSPKVPGQYSGNTIYF. CDR3 DNA: TGCGCCAGCAGCCCAAAGGTTCCGGGACAGTACTCTGGAAACACCATATATTTT.

Regarding this clone: Other DNA sequences in this specimen translate into the identical CDR3. This rearrangement joins TRBV7-2 to TRBJ2-3; no clear D gene. Trimming removed 0 bases at V and 4 bases at J, with 8 bases between. Per germline, CDR1 SGHTA and CDR2 FQGNSA. This CDR3 spans 14 amino acids. CDR3 loop: CASSLAPVADTQYF. DNA for the CDR3: TGTGCCAGCAGCTTAGCCCCGGTAGCAGATACGCAGTATTTT.

With regard to this clone: The same CDR3 arises from other DNA sequences in this sample as well. The chain combines TRBV7-2 with TRBJ2-7, with 8 bases that match TRBD1. From germline, CDR1 is SGHTA and CDR2 FQGNSA. The CDR3 totals 15 residues. V was pared by 3 bases and J by 6 bases, with 10 bases of the junction left unmatched. In DNA form, the CDR3 reads TGTGCCAGCAGCTTGCTTTCTTTTACAGGGGGCGAGCAGTACTTC. It is translated as CASSLLSFTGGEQYF.

This chain links TRBV18 with TRBJ1-2; 9 nucleotides line up with TRBD1. Germline V gene sequence: CDR1 KGHSH, CDR2 LQKENI. V lost 4 bases and J lost 8; bases outside the gene matches: 5. The CDR3 is made up of 13 amino acids. The CDR3 DNA reads TGTGCCAGCTCACTACAGGGGGCTGGAGGCTACACCTTC. Its protein is CASSLQGAGGYTF.

The rearrangement links TRBV27 to TRBJ1-5; D is possibly TRBD1 (6 bases). The CDR3 has 13 residues. Trimming took 4 bases from V and 7 from J, leaving 11 bases between them. The germline CDR1 and CDR2 sequences are MNHEY and SMNVEV (reference sequence). CDR3 sequence reads: CASSSQGRQPQHF. CDR3 nucleotides: TGTGCCAGCAGTTCCCAGGGGCGGCAGCCCCAGCATTTT.

In the case of this clone: Other DNA sequences from this sample encode an identical CDR3 as well. The chain uses TRBV5-1 and TRBJ2-5; D is perhaps TRBD1 (6 bases). The CDR3 totals 14 residues. CDR1 is SGHRS and CDR2 is YFSETQ in the germline V gene. V shed 4 bases and J shed 2 bases, with 12 bases lying between them. The CDR3 DNA follows: TGCGCCAGCAGCCCTGGGACACCGCAAGAGACCCAGTACTTC. Residues: CASSPGTPQETQYF.

This clone was seen once. The chain combines TRBV2 with TRBJ1-5; D is unclear. The germline V gene has CDR1 SNHLY and CDR2 FYNNEI. Trimming removed 4 bases at V and 0 bases at J, with 7 bases between. CDR3 length equals 14 residues. In DNA, the CDR3 is TGTGCCAGCAGTGGGAGTGTTAGCAATCAGCCCCAGCATTTT. The encoded protein is CASSGSVSNQPQHF.

This chain connects TRBV29-1 to TRBJ1-1; D is unresolved. The V gene lost 6 bases and the J gene lost 4 bases, with 9 bases spanning the gap. CDR3 length: 11 residues. Germline V CDR1 and CDR2: SQVTM, ANQGSEA. CDR3 amino acids: CSVLKSTEAFF. For the CDR3, the DNA is TGCAGCGTCCTAAAGAGCACTGAAGCTTTCTTT.

The chain carries TRBV19 and TRBJ2-7, with TRBD1 identical over 11 bases. V trimming: 8 bases; J trimming: 2 bases; junction bases outside the gene matches: 5. The CDR3 has 14 amino acids. The V gene's germline CDR1 is LNHDA and CDR2 SQIVND (reference sequence). This CDR3 reads CASGPGQGAYEQYF. In nucleotides, the CDR3 is TGTGCCAGTGGACCGGGACAGGGGGCCTACGAGCAGTACTTC.

The V call is TRBV19, the J call TRBJ1-1; D uncertain. The V end was cut by 1 base, the J end by 9 bases, with 18 bases between. The CDR3 covers 15 residues. CDR1 and CDR2 from the germline V gene are LNHDA and SQIVND (reference sequence). CDR3 in DNA: TGTGCCAGTAGTATAGCGTTTGCGGCATCCGAAAAAGCTTTCTTT. Translated, it gives CASSIAFAASEKAFF.

A single count supports this clone. The V call is TRBV4-2, the J call TRBJ1-6; D call uncertain. The CDR3 length is 20 residues. Germline-derived CDR1 and CDR2 are LGHNA and YNFKEQ. V lost 0 bases and J 7 bases, leaving 25 bases between the germline ends. CDR3 nucleotides: TGTGCCAGCAGCCAAGATCAGGTGGGAGGCGGTCGAGGGCACAATTCACCCCTCCACTTT. This encodes CASSQDQVGGGRGHNSPLHF.

The V call is TRBV30, the J call TRBJ1-2; weak D call: TRBD1 (6 bases). Germline V gives CDR1 GTSNPN, CDR2 SVGIG (reference sequence). CDR3 size: 13 residues. The V and J ends lost 7 bases and 3 bases respectively, with 15 bases between them. CDR3 in DNA: TGTGCCTCTGGACAGCGCGGCTACTATGGCTACACCTTC. Its protein is CASGQRGYYGYTF.

The V call is TRBV10-2, the J call TRBJ2-5, with TRBD2 matching over 11 bases. Trimming cost V 8 bases and J 5 bases; bases outside gene matches: 7. Germline V gene sequence: CDR1 WSHSY, CDR2 SAAADI. This CDR3 is built from 14 residues. The CDR3 DNA is TGCGCCAGCTTCCCGGGACTAGCGGCGGAGACCCAGTACTTC. Translating gives CASFPGLAAETQYF.

This chain links TRBV19 with TRBJ2-1, with 9 bases fitting TRBD1. The CDR3 is 15 residues long. In germline, CDR1 is LNHDA, CDR2 SQIVND (reference sequence). V shed 6 bases and J 4 bases; nucleotides not matched to a gene: 7. The DNA for the CDR3 is TGTGCCAGTAGGGACAGGGGCGGACCGTACAATGAGCAGTTCTTC. Residues: CASRDRGGPYNEQFF.

This clone was seen only once. The rearrangement uses TRBV2 and TRBJ2-1; TRBD2 aligns across 7 bases. Germline CDR1 is SNHLY and CDR2 is FYNNEI. V was pared by 7 bases and J by 3 bases, with 12 bases of the junction left unmatched. There are 16 residues in the CDR3. The chain's CDR3 is CASIPATSHFYNEQFF. DNA of the CDR3: TGTGCCAGCATTCCTGCGACTAGCCATTTCTACAATGAGCAGTTCTTC.